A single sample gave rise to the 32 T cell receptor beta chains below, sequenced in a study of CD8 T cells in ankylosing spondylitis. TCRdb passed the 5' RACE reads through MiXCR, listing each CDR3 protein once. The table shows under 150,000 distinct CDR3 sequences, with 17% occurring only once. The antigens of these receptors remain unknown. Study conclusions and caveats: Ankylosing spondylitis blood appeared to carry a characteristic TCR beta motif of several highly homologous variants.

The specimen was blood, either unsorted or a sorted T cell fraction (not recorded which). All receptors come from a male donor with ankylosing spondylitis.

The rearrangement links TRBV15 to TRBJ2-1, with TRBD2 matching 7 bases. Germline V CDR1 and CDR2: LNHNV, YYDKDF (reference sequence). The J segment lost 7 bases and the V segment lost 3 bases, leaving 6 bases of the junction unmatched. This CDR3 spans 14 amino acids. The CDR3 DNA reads TGTGCCACCAGCAGCAGCGGGATTTTGAATGAGCAGTTCTTC. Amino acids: CATSSSGILNEQFF.

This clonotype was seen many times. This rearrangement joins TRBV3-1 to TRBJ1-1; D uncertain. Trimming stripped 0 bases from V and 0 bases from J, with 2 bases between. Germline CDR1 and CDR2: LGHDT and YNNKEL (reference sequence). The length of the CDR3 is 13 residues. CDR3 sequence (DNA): TGTGCCAGCAGCCAAGACTTGAACACTGAAGCTTTCTTT. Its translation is CASSQDLNTEAFF.

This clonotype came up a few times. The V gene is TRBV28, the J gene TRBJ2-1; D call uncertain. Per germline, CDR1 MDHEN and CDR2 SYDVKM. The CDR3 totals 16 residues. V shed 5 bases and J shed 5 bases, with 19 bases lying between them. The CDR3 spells CASSVTPIGRNNEQFF. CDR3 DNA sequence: TGTGCCAGCAGTGTGACCCCGATCGGACGAAACAATGAGCAGTTCTTC. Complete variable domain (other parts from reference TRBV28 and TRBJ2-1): DVKVTQSSRYLVKRTGEKVFLECVQDMDHENMFWYRQDPGLGLRLIYFSYDVKMKEKGDIPEGYSVSREKKERFSLILESASTNQTSMYLCASSVTPIGRNNEQFFGPGTRLTVL.

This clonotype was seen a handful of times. CDR3 coding DNA: TGTGCCAGCAGTTTAGCGCAGGGAGGGACAAACACTGAAGCTTTCTTT. Amino acids: CASSLAQGGTNTEAFF. The V and J genes are TRBV12-3 or TRBV12-4 and TRBJ1-1, with a possible D match to TRBD1 (6 bases). Trimming pared 0 bases from V and 2 bases from J, leaving 13 bases between. CDR3 length: 16 residues.

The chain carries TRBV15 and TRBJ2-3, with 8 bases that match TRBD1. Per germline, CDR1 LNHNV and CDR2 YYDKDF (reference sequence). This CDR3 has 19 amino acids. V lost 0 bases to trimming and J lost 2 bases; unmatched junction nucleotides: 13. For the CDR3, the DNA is TGTGCCACCAGCAGAGATACCTCCTATCGGGACAGGAACACAGATACGCAGTATTTT. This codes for CATSRDTSYRDRNTDTQYF.

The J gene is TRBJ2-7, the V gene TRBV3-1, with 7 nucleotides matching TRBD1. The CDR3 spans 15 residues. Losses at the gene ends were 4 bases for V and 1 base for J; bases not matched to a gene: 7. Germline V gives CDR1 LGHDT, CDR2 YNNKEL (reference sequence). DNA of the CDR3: TGTGCCAGCAGCCTCCGGGACAGAGCGTCCTACGAGCAGTACTTC. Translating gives CASSLRDRASYEQYF.

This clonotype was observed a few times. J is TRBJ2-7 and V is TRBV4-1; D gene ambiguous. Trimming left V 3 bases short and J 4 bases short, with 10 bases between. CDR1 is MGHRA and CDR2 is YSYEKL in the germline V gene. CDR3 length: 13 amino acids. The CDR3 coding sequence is TGCGCCAGCAGCCAGAAATTAACGTACGAGCAGTACTTC. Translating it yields CASSQKLTYEQYF.

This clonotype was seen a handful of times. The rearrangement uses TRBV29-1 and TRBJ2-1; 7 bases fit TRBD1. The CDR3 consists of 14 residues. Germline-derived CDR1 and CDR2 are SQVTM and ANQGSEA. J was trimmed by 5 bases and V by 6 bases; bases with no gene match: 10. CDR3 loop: CSVPPRTGDNEQFF. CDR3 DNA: TGCAGCGTCCCCCCCCGCACAGGGGACAATGAGCAGTTCTTC.

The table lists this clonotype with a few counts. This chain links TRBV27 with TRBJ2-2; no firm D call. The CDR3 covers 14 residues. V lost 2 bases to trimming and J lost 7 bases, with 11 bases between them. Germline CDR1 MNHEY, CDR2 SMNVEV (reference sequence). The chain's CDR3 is CASSLPGLGGELFF. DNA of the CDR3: TGTGCCAGCAGTTTACCGGGTCTGGGCGGGGAGCTGTTTTTT.

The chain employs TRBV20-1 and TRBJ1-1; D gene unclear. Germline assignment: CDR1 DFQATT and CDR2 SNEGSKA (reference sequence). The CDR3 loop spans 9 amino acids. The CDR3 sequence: CSGEVEAFF. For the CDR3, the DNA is TGCAGCGGGGAGGTTGAAGCTTTCTTT.

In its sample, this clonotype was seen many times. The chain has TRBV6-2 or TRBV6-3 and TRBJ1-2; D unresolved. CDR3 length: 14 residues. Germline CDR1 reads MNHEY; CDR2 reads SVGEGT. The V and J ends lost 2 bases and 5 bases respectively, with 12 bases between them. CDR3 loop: CASSYPPSMYGYTF. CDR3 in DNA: TGTGCCAGCAGTTACCCGCCTTCCATGTATGGCTACACCTTC.

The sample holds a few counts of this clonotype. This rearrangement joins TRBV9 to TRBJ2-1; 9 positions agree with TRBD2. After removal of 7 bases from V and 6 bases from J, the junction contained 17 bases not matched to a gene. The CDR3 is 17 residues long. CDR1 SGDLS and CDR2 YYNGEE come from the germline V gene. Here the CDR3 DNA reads TGTGCCAGCGGGTTAGCGGGAGAGAGGTTGGCTCGCAATGAGCAGTTCTTC. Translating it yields CASGLAGERLARNEQFF.

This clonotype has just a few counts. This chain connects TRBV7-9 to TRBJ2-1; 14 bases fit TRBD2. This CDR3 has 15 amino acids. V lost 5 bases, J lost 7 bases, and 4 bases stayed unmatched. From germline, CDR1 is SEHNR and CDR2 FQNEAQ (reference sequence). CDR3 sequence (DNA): TGTGCCAGCAGCCGGGGACTAGCGGGAGCAAATGAGCAGTTCTTC. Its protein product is CASSRGLAGANEQFF.

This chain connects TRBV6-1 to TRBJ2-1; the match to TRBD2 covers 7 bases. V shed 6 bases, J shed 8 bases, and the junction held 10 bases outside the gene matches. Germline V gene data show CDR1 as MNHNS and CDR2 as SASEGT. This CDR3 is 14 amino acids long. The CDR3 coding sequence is TGTGCCAGCAGGGGCGGCCCCGGGGGGTATGAGCAGTTCTTC. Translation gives CASRGGPGGYEQFF.

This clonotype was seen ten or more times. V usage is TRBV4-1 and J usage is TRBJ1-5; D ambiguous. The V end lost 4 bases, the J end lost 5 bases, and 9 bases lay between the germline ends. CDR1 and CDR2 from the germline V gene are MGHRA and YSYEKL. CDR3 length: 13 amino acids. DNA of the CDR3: TGCGCCAGCAGCCGGCAGGTCGATCAGCCCCAGCATTTT. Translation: CASSRQVDQPQHF.

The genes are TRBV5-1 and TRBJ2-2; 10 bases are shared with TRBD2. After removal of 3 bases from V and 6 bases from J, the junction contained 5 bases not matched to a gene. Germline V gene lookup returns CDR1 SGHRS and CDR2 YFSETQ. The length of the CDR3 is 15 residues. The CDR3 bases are TGCGCCAGCAGCTGGACTAGCGGCGACGCCGGGGAGCTGTTTTTT. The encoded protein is CASSWTSGDAGELFF.

The CDR3 sequence is CASSPPSGGISEQYF. The CDR3 nucleotides are TGTGCCAGCAGCCCCCCGTCGGGAGGCATCTCCGAGCAGTACTTC. This rearrangement joins TRBV6-1 to TRBJ2-7; 7 nucleotides line up with TRBD2. The J segment lost 6 bases and the V segment lost 6 bases, leaving 14 bases of the junction unmatched. Germline-derived CDR1 and CDR2 are MNHNS and SASEGT. The CDR3 runs to 15 residues.

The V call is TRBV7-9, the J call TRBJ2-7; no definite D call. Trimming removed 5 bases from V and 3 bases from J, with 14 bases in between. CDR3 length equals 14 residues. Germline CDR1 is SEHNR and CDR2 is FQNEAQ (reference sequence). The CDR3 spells CASSPRRRNYEQYF. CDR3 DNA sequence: TGTGCCAGCAGCCCCCGGCGGCGCAACTACGAGCAGTACTTC.

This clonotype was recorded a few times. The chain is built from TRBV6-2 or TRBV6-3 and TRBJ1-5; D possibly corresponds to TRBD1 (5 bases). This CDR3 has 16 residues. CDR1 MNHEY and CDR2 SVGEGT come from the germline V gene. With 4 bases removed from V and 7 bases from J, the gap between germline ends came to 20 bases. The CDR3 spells CASSWDTQWGGQPQHF. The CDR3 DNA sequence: TGTGCCAGCAGTTGGGATACGCAGTGGGGCGGCCAGCCCCAGCATTTT.

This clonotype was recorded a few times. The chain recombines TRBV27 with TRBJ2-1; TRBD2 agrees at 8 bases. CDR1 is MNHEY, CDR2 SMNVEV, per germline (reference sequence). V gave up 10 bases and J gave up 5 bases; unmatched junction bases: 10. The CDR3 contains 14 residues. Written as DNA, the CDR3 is TGTGCCACCAGACCGGGACTAGGGGACAATGAGCAGTTCTTC. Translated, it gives CATRPGLGDNEQFF.

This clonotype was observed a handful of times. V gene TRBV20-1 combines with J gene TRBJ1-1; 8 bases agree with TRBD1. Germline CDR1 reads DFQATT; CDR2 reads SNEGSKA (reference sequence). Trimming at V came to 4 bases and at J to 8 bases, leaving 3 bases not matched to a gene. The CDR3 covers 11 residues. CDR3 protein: CSAKRQGEAFF. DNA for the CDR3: TGCAGTGCTAAAAGACAGGGGGAAGCTTTCTTT.

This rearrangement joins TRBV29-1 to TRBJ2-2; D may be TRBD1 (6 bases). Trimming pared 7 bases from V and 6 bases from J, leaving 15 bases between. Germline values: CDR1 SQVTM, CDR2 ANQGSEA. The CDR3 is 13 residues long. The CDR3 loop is CSARKGVSGELFF. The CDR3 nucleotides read TGCAGCGCCCGAAAGGGGGTCTCCGGGGAGCTGTTTTTT.

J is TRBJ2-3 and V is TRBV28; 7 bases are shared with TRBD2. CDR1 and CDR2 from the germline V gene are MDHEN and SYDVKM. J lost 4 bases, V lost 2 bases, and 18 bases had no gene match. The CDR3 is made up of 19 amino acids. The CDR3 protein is CASSLPLFGGGRAPDTQYF. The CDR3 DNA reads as TGTGCCAGCAGTTTACCCCTCTTCGGCGGGGGTAGGGCCCCAGATACGCAGTATTTT.

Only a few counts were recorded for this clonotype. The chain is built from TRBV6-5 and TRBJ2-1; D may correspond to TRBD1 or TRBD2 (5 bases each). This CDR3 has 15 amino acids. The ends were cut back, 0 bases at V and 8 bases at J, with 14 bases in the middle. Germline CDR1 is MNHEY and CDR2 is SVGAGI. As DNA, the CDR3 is TGTGCCAGCAGTTACTCTGGGGGAGAGGTCGATGAGCAGTTCTTC. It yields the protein CASSYSGGEVDEQFF.

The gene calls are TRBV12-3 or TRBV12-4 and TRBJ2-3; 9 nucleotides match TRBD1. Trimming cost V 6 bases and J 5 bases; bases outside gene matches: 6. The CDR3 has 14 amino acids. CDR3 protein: CASSTGQGIDTQYF. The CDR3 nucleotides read TGTGCCAGCAGCACGGGACAGGGAATAGATACGCAGTATTTT.

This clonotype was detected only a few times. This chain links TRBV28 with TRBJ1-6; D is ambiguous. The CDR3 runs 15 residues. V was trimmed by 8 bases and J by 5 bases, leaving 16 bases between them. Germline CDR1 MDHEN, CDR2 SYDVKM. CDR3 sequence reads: CASVWAGIDNSPLHF. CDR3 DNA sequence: TGTGCCAGCGTTTGGGCGGGGATTGATAATTCACCCCTCCACTTT.

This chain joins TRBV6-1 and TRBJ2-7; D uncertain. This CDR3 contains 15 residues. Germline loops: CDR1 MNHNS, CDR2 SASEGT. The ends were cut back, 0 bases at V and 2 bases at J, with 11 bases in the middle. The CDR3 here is CASSEALGFPYEQYF. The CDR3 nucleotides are TGTGCCAGCAGTGAAGCGCTGGGATTTCCCTACGAGCAGTACTTC.

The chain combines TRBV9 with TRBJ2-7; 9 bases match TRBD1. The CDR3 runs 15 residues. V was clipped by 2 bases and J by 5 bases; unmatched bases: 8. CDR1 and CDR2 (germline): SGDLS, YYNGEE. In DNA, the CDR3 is TGTGCCAGCAGCGTCGACCGGGACAGGGACCACGAGCAGTACTTC. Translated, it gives CASSVDRDRDHEQYF.

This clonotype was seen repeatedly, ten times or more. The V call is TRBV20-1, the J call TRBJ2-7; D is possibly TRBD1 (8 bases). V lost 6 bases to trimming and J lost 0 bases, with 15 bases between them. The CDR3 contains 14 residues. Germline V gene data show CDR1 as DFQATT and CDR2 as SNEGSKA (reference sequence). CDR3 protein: CSARGRESSYEQYF. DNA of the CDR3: TGCAGTGCCAGGGGGCGGGAGAGCTCCTACGAGCAGTACTTC.

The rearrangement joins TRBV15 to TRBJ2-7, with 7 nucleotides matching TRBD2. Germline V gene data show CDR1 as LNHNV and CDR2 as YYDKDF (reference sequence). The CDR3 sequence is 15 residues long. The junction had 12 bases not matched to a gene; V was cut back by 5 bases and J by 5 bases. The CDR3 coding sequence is TGTGCCACCAGCGGCCGGGGGGTGGGGGACCACGAGCAGTACTTC. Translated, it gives CATSGRGVGDHEQYF.

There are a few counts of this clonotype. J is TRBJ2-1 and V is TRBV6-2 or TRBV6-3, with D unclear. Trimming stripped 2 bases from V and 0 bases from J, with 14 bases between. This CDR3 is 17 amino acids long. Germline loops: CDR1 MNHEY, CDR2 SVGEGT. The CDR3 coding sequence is TGTGCCAGCAGTTACCTGGTGCTGGCTAACTCCTACAATGAGCAGTTCTTC. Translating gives CASSYLVLANSYNEQFF.

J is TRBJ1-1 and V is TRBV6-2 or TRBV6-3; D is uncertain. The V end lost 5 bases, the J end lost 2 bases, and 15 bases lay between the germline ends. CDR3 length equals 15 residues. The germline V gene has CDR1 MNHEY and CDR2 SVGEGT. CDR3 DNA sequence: TGTGCCAGCAGTCCGATGAATACAAGAAACACTGAAGCTTTCTTT. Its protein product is CASSPMNTRNTEAFF.